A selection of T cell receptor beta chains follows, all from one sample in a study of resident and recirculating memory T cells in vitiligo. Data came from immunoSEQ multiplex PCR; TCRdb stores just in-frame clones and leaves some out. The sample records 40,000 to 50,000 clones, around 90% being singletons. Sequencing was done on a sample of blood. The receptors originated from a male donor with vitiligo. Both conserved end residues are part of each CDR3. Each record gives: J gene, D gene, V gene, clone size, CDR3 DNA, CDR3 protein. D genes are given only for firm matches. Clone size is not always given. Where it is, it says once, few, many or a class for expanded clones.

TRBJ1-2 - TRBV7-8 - TGTGCCAGCAGCTTACAACCAGGGAACTATGGCTACACCTTC CASSLQPGNYGYTF
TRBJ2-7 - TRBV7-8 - TGTGCCAGCAGCTTAGCGGGCGGGCCCTACGAGCAGTACTTC CASSLAGGPYEQYF
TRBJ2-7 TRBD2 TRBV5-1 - TGCGCCAGCAGCTTGGGCGTAGCGGGGGTGGCGTACGAGCAGTACTTC CASSLGVAGVAYEQYF
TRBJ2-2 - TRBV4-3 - TGCGCCAGCAGCCAAGGGGGCGGGGGCCGGGACACCGGGGAGCTGTTTTTT CASSQGGGGRDTGELFF
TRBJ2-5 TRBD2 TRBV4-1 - TGCGCCAGCAGCCAAGATACCGGGACTAGCGGGGGGTCGAAAGAGACCCAGTACTTC CASSQDTGTSGGSKETQYF
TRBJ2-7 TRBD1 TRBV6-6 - TGTGCCAGCAGTTACTCCGGGACAGGGACCTACGAGCAGTACTTC CASSYSGTGTYEQYF
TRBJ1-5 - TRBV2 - TGTGCCAGCAGTCGGGGGGAGGGCACCCGGCGCAATCAGCCCCAGCATTTT CASSRGEGTRRNQPQHF
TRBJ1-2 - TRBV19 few TGTGCCACGACCGGACTGCACTATGGCTACACCTTC CATTGLHYGYTF
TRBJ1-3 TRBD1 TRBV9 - TGTGCCAGCAGCTCTCGGACAGGTGGAAACACCATATATTTT CASSSRTGGNTIYF
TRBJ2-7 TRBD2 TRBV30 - TGTGCCTGGAGTAGCGGGGGGACTGGTGAGCAGTACTTC CAWSSGGTGEQYF
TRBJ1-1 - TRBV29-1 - TGCAGCGTTGATGCAGGGTGGGATCGGACTGAAGCTTTCTTT CSVDAGWDRTEAFF